The subject of this entry is one T cell receptor (beta chain). What it binds is unknown. The sample comes from a study of T cell responses to AZD1222 COVID-19 vaccine. Study findings and constraints: The number of AZD1222 recipients seropositive at baseline was only five or six.

CDR3 length: 15 residues. The germline CDR1 and CDR2 sequences are SGDLS and YYNGEE. Unmatched junction bases numbered 11, after V lost 3 bases and J lost 8 bases. Generated by immunoSEQ multiplex PCR, the TCRdb table keeps only in-frame clones and is missing some. This table has 150,000 to 160,000 clones, approximately 90% appearing once. The chain has TRBV9 and TRBJ2-1; 7 bases agree with TRBD2. Here the sequenced sample was peripheral blood, taken on day 0 of AZD1222 vaccination. This receptor was obtained from an adult in good health. The CDR3 reads CASSALGRESYEQFF. CDR3 in DNA: TGTGCCAGCAGCGCCCTAGGGCGGGAGAGTTATGAGCAGTTCTTC.